This TCR beta chain was found in a study of blood T cell repertoires in COVID-19. Participant reports of clinical history set cohort assignment. The CDR3 loop spans 12 amino acids. Germline CDR1 is MNHEY and CDR2 is SVGAGI. The ends lost 10 bases at V and 7 bases at J; junction bases unmatched: 9. Sequenced by immunoSEQ multiplex PCR; TCRdb stores in-frame clones only, minus some. This sample carries 300,000 to 350,000 clones, around 90% of them seen once, and the ten largest clones take 3.5% to 4.5%. V and J are TRBV6-5 and TRBJ1-1; 7 nucleotides align to TRBD1. This clonotype was obtained from a woman under 30 with acute COVID-19. The sample comprised PBMCs or T cells enriched from blood (not recorded which). CDR3: CATEQGVYEAFF. The CDR3 coding sequence is TGTGCCACCGAGCAGGGGGTTTATGAAGCTTTCTTT.